What follows are 4 T cell receptor beta chains derived from one specimen sequenced in a study of shared clonotypes between healthy human individuals (TCRdb year 2020). The library was built by means of the immunoSEQ multiplex PCR assay. Here the immuneACCESS table is served through TCRdb, limited to in-frame sequences with V and J called. Missing clones are a known gap in these copies; in checked studies unresolved V genes cover under half, and the rest lacks a known reason. The sample yields 550,000 to 700,000 clones; 60% to 75% were counted once. Of the sample, around 1.8% is held by the ten largest clones. The sequencing sample was made of memory CD4+ T cells sorted from blood. Reading the label with the study, this specimen's cell subset or site is: CD45RA-negative fraction. The receptors originated from a woman aged 25 to 39 in good health.

The chain employs TRBV6-6 and TRBJ2-1; the D is unclear. CDR1 and CDR2 (germline): MNHNY, SVGAGI (reference sequence). The CDR3 loop spans 14 amino acids. The V end was cut by 6 bases, the J end by 8 bases, with 17 bases between. The CDR3 loop is CASRNVVSSHEQFF. The DNA for the CDR3 is TGTGCCAGCAGGAACGTCGTCAGTTCCCATGAGCAGTTCTTC.

Concerning this clone itself: A clone one base away is much larger, so this may be a read error. The chain is built from TRBV21-1 and TRBJ2-7; the table names TRBD2, a call not compared with the DNA. TRBV21-1 is a documented pseudogene. This CDR3 is 15 amino acids long. CDR3 sequence: CASSKEGRAMGEQYF. The CDR3 DNA reads as TGTGCCAGCAGCAAAGAGGGGAGGGCCATGGGCGAGCAGTACTTC.

This chain uses TRBV6-1 with TRBJ2-7, with TRBD2 identical over 8 bases. The germline V gene encodes CDR1 MNHNS and CDR2 SASEGT. The V and J ends lost 3 bases and 2 bases, in that order; junction bases with no gene match: 3. This CDR3 has 14 residues. CDR3 coding DNA: TGTGCCAGCAGTGAGGGACTAGTGGCCTACGAGCAGTACTTC. The encoded protein is CASSEGLVAYEQYF.

J is TRBJ2-5 and V is TRBV30; D is possibly TRBD2 (6 bases). This CDR3 region has 14 residues. Between the trimmed V and J ends, which lost 4 bases and 1 base, there was a span of 13 bases. Germline lookup yields CDR1 GTSNPN and CDR2 SVGIG (reference sequence). The CDR3 DNA follows: TGTGCCTGGACCGTGGGACTGTTCCAAGAGACCCAGTACTTC. It translates to CAWTVGLFQETQYF.